The sequence of this T cell receptor beta chain was determined in a study of regulatory T cells in long-lasting Graves disease. Points from the study as a whole: The study found TRBV28, TRBJ1-2 and TRBJ2-5 favored in persistent disease. Exclusively peripheral blood, rather than thyroid tissue, was studied.

Building of the TCR beta libraries involved iRepertoire HTBI primers and Arm-PCR of CDR3 regions. Using its own MiXCR run on the multiplex PCR reads, TCRdb lists one record per CDR3 protein. The sample contains around 480,000 distinct CDR3 sequences, 15% to 20% of which appear only once. As to this clonotype: Its target is unknown.

Time point here: newly diagnosed GD, antithyroid drugs for less than 3 months. Making the TCR library involved RNA that had been extracted from PBMCs. This CDR3 is built from 16 residues. In germline, CDR1 is DFQATT, CDR2 SNEGSKA (reference sequence). Trimming at V came to 5 bases and at J to 1 base, leaving 13 bases not matched to a gene. In addition, the sample was reused for a study of T cells in Graves' hyperthyroidism and ophthalmopathy. That work contributes: Uncontrolled infection, other autoimmune disease, pregnancy or lactation excluded patients. It was a median about seven months before onset that the model predicted ophthalmopathy.

The rearrangement joins TRBV20-1 to TRBJ2-7, with 8 bases identical to TRBD2. The receptor was isolated from a man aged 35 to 55 with Graves disease. This sample comprised peripheral blood mononuclear cells (PBMCs), obtained at new diagnosis, from a patient treated with antithyroid drugs. The CDR3 DNA sequence: TGCAGTGCTTCAACCCTTTTTAGCGGGACTTCCTACGAGCAGTACTTC. The encoded protein is CSASTLFSGTSYEQYF.